One and the same sample provided the 2 T cell receptor beta chains below, sequenced in a study of blood T cell repertoires in COVID-19. The assay was immunoSEQ multiplex PCR, and TCRdb's table has in-frame clones only and misses some. The sample lists roughly 73,000 clones, roughly three quarters seen once, with under 25% in the top ten. Sequenced material: peripheral blood. These receptor sequences come from a man in his 70s with acute or convalescent COVID-19.

The table lists this clone with a few counts. This chain links TRBV5-1 with TRBJ1-4; possible D gene TRBD1, 5 bases. V was clipped by 3 bases and J by 0 bases, with 12 bases between them. CDR1 is SGHRS, CDR2 YFSETQ, per germline. The CDR3 sequence is 16 residues long. CDR3 loop: CASSSEPTATNEKLFF. The CDR3 region has the DNA TGCGCCAGCAGCTCCGAACCGACAGCAACTAATGAAAAACTGTTTTTT. Together with reference TRBV5-1 and TRBJ1-4, the CDR3 gives the full variable domain: KAGVTQTPRYLIKTRGQQVTLSCSPISGHRSVSWYQQTPGQGLQFLFEYFSETQRNKGNFPGRFSGRQFSNSRSEMNVSTLELGDSALYLCASSSEPTATNEKLFFGSGTQLSVL.

The chain couples TRBV29-1 to TRBJ1-6, with D hard to call. The length of the CDR3 is 11 residues. Per germline, CDR1 SQVTM and CDR2 ANQGSEA. V was clipped by 8 bases and J by 9 bases, with 11 bases between them. In DNA, the CDR3 is TGCAGCCTAAGTTTAGTTTCACCCCTCCACTTT. Translated: CSLSLVSPLHF. Supplemented by reference TRBV29-1 and TRBJ1-6, the full variable domain reads SAVISQKPSRDICQRGTSLTIQCQVDSQVTMMFWYRQQPGQSLTLIATANQGSEATYESGFVIDKFPISRPNLTFSTLTVSNMSPEDSSIYLCSLSLVSPLHFGNGTRLTVT.